These 25 T cell receptor beta chains originate from one sample sequenced in a study of human T cells and chemical hapten exposure. The time point was: patch test 2, 6 weeks after DPC sensitization. Treatment given: therapeutic diphenylcyclopropenone sensitization with weekly scalp DPC. TCRdb re-analysed the RACE reads in MiXCR, keeping a single row per CDR3 protein. Among about 81,000 distinct CDR3 sequences listed, around 9.6% were seen once. Source: whole blood, taken in connection with sensitization to the hapten diphenylcyclopropenone (DPC). These receptor sequences come from a woman in her twenties or thirties with alopecia areata. Some clones in this sample may be carry-over from other donors' samples.

The rearrangement uses TRBV3-1 and TRBJ1-3, with TRBD1 as a possible D gene (5 bases). The CDR3 spans 15 residues. Trimming removed 4 bases from V and 0 bases from J, with 10 bases in between. Germline assignment: CDR1 LGHDT and CDR2 YNNKEL (reference sequence). The CDR3 region is CASSPQVGSGNTIYF. The CDR3 DNA reads TGTGCCAGCAGCCCACAGGTTGGCTCTGGAAACACCATATATTTT. The variable domain in full, completed from reference TRBV3-1 and TRBJ1-3, reads DTAVSQTPKYLVTQMGNDKSIKCEQNLGHDTMYWYKQDSKKFLKIMFSYNNKELIINETVPNRFSPKSPDKAHLNLHINSLELGDSAVYFCASSPQVGSGNTIYFGEGSWLTVV.

This clonotype was detected a few times. V and J are TRBV5-1 and TRBJ2-7, with D possibly being TRBD1 or TRBD2 (5 bases each). The CDR3 length is 15 residues. The ends were cut back, 3 bases at V and 3 bases at J, with 16 bases in the middle. CDR1 SGHRS and CDR2 YFSETQ come from the germline V gene. CDR3 amino acids: CASSSGLADNYEQYF. The DNA for the CDR3 is TGCGCCAGCAGCTCGGGGCTGGCGGATAACTACGAGCAGTACTTC.

The sample holds many counts of this clonotype. The chain recombines TRBV10-3 with TRBJ2-3; unclear D gene. Germline V gene sequence: CDR1 ENHRY, CDR2 SYGVKD. V lost 4 bases and J lost 1, with 6 bases in between. CDR3 length: 13 amino acids. CDR3 DNA: TGTGCCATCAGTGCAGAGCGCACAGATACGCAGTATTTT. This encodes CAISAERTDTQYF.

This clonotype was seen ten or more times. The gene calls are TRBV6-1 and TRBJ2-3; 12 positions agree with TRBD2. The V gene's germline CDR1 is MNHNS and CDR2 SASEGT. V gave up 6 bases and J gave up 4 bases; unmatched junction bases: 5. The CDR3 loop spans 15 amino acids. The CDR3 DNA reads as TGTGCCAGCAGCGTGACTAGCGGGAGTTCAGATACGCAGTATTTT. It translates to CASSVTSGSSDTQYF.

This clonotype was observed at least ten times. V is TRBV2 and J is TRBJ2-2; possibly TRBD2 for D (5 bases). The germline V gene encodes CDR1 SNHLY and CDR2 FYNNEI. This CDR3 is built from 15 residues. V lost 6 bases to trimming and J lost 0 bases, with 11 bases between them. The CDR3 nucleotides are TGTGCCAGCAGCCTAGCACCCCCGAACACCGGGGAGCTGTTTTTT. As protein: CASSLAPPNTGELFF.

This clonotype appeared many times. The chain employs TRBV28 and TRBJ2-7, with D possibly matching TRBD1 (6 bases). The CDR3 runs to 16 residues. Trimming cost V 6 bases and J 0 bases, with 18 bases left between them. Germline CDR1 reads MDHEN; CDR2 reads SYDVKM. In DNA form, the CDR3 reads TGTGCCAGCAGCTACCAAAGGGACACGGGCTCCTACGAGCAGTACTTC. Translation: CASSYQRDTGSYEQYF.

This clonotype has just a few counts. The chain joins TRBV29-1 to TRBJ1-2, with no clear D. The CDR3 loop spans 11 amino acids. Trimming pared 4 bases from V and 6 bases from J, leaving 9 bases between. Germline CDR1 reads SQVTM; CDR2 reads ANQGSEA. The DNA for the CDR3 is TGCAGCGTTGCGGCAGGCAATGGCTACACCTTC. It codes for CSVAAGNGYTF. Looking up the rest from reference TRBV29-1 and TRBJ1-2 gives the full variable domain: SAVISQKPSRDICQRGTSLTIQCQVDSQVTMMFWYRQQPGQSLTLIATANQGSEATYESGFVIDKFPISRPNLTFSTLTVSNMSPEDSSIYLCSVAAGNGYTFGSGTRLTVV.

Only a few counts were recorded for this clonotype. The chain uses TRBV28 and TRBJ1-1; the D is unclear. Germline V lookup: CDR1 MDHEN, CDR2 SYDVKM. The CDR3 has 16 amino acids. V shed 2 bases and J shed 0 bases, with 13 bases lying between them. The CDR3 loop is CASSLIGNEVNTEAFF. As DNA, the CDR3 is TGTGCCAGCAGTTTAATCGGTAATGAAGTGAACACTGAAGCTTTCTTT.

This clonotype was counted at least ten times. The chain links TRBV3-1 to TRBJ2-5; D perhaps matches TRBD2 (6 bases). The CDR3 spans 16 residues. Trimming took 5 bases from V and 2 from J, leaving 18 bases between them. CDR1 and CDR2 from the germline V gene are LGHDT and YNNKEL (reference sequence). In DNA, the CDR3 is TGTGCCAGCAGCTGGGCCGGAGGGGAACAACAAGAGACCCAGTACTTC. Its protein is CASSWAGGEQQETQYF.

This clonotype occurred many times. This chain uses TRBV28 with TRBJ1-1; D not certain. The ends were cut back, 8 bases at V and 7 bases at J, with 17 bases in the middle. There are 13 residues in the CDR3. The germline V gene has CDR1 MDHEN and CDR2 SYDVKM. CDR3 coding DNA: TGTGCCAGCGTAAGTGTGGGTGCCCGTGAAGCTTTCTTT. Translated: CASVSVGAREAFF.

The rearrangement joins TRBV28 to TRBJ1-2; 9 nucleotides agree with TRBD1. Germline V gene lookup returns CDR1 MDHEN and CDR2 SYDVKM. The CDR3 extends over 18 amino acids. With V trimmed by 3 bases and J by 5 bases, 16 bases remained unmatched. The CDR3 spells CASSFNYRRGQGAYGYTF. DNA for the CDR3: TGTGCCAGCAGTTTCAATTACCGCCGGGGACAGGGTGCTTATGGCTACACCTTC.

This clonotype was seen repeatedly, ten times or more. The chain joins TRBV7-8 to TRBJ2-1, with D perhaps given as TRBD1 or TRBD2 (5 bases each). Germline lookup yields CDR1 SGHVS and CDR2 FQNEAQ. V was pared by 6 bases and J by 7 bases, with 16 bases between. The CDR3 is 14 amino acids. The CDR3 nucleotides read TGTGCCAGCAGTTCAGGGCTAGCTTCAAATGAGCAGTTCTTC. Translation gives CASSSGLASNEQFF.

In nucleotides, the CDR3 is TGTGCCAGCAGCCAAGAATCCCAGCGGGAGGGTACAGATACGCAGTATTTT. Amino acid sequence: CASSQESQREGTDTQYF. The chain carries TRBV4-2 and TRBJ2-3; 10 nucleotides agree with TRBD2. V trimming: 0 bases; J trimming: 3 bases; junction bases outside the gene matches: 6. CDR3 size: 17 residues. Germline V gene sequence: CDR1 LGHNA, CDR2 YNFKEQ.

At least ten counts were recorded for this clonotype. The chain links TRBV12-3 or TRBV12-4 to TRBJ1-1; D is unresolved. V was trimmed by 8 bases and J by 5 bases, leaving 18 bases between them. The CDR3 length is 14 residues. The CDR3: CASSRGAGRTEAFF. The CDR3 DNA reads TGTGCCAGCTCCCGAGGCGCTGGAAGAACTGAAGCTTTCTTT.

This clonotype has ten or more counts. The genes are TRBV28 and TRBJ1-3; no clear D. CDR3 length: 12 amino acids. Trimming took off 6 bases at V and 2 bases at J, with 5 bases between the two ends. Germline V gene data show CDR1 as MDHEN and CDR2 as SYDVKM. The CDR3 spells CASSGTGNTIYF. The CDR3 coding sequence is TGTGCCAGCAGCGGAACTGGAAACACCATATATTTT.

This clonotype has ten or more counts. The chain employs TRBV12-3 or TRBV12-4 and TRBJ2-3; D unresolved. This CDR3 spans 12 amino acids. V lost 6 bases to trimming and J lost 4 bases, with 8 bases between them. For the CDR3, the DNA is TGTGCCAGCAGCCCGACCTCAGATACGCAGTATTTT. Its protein is CASSPTSDTQYF.

This clonotype was counted a single time. The V call is TRBV7-8, the J call TRBJ2-2, with a possible D match to TRBD1 (6 bases). The CDR3 is 18 residues long. The ends were cut back, 0 bases at V and 5 bases at J, with 19 bases in the middle. Germline CDR1 is SGHVS and CDR2 is FQNEAQ. The CDR3 loop is CASSLAGAGSSRTGELFF. The CDR3 bases are TGTGCCAGCAGCTTAGCGGGGGCCGGGTCTTCGAGGACCGGGGAGCTGTTTTTT. Looking up the rest from reference TRBV7-8 and TRBJ2-2 gives the full variable domain: GAGVSQSPRYKVAKRGQDVALRCDPISGHVSLFWYQQALGQGPEFLTYFQNEAQLDKSGLPSDRFFAERPEGSVSTLKIQRTQQEDSAVYLCASSLAGAGSSRTGELFFGEGSRLTVL.

Remarks on this clonotype: This may arise from a read error, as a much more abundant clone is one base away. The chain uses TRBV6-5 and TRBJ2-2; D is possibly TRBD2 (5 bases). Per the germline V gene, CDR1 is MNHEY and CDR2 is SVGAGI. The CDR3 length is 17 residues. V dropped 4 bases and J dropped 0 bases, with 15 bases sitting between them. The CDR3 protein is CASSSLSRATNTGELFF. CDR3 DNA: TGTGCCAGCAGTTCTCTCTCGCGGGCGACGAACACCGGGGAGCTGTTTTTT.

The chain has TRBV12-3 or TRBV12-4 and TRBJ2-1; 10 bases fit TRBD2. The CDR3 covers 15 residues. Unmatched junction bases numbered 9, after V lost 6 bases and J lost 7 bases. The CDR3 sequence is CASSRNPGLANEQFF. The CDR3 nucleotides read TGTGCCAGCAGCCGAAATCCGGGACTAGCGAATGAGCAGTTCTTC.

The chain couples TRBV29-1 to TRBJ2-5; D call uncertain. CDR1 and CDR2 (germline): SQVTM, ANQGSEA. The length of the CDR3 is 12 residues. V gave up 6 bases and J gave up 5 bases, with 13 bases separating them. The CDR3, as DNA: TGCAGCGTCCTTCGGGCCCCGGAGACCCAGTACTTC. This gives the protein CSVLRAPETQYF. Full variable domain (remainder filled in from reference TRBV29-1 and TRBJ2-5): SAVISQKPSRDICQRGTSLTIQCQVDSQVTMMFWYRQQPGQSLTLIATANQGSEATYESGFVIDKFPISRPNLTFSTLTVSNMSPEDSSIYLCSVLRAPETQYFGPGTRLLVL.

This clonotype was counted only a few times. V is TRBV27 and J is TRBJ1-2; no reliable D call. The germline CDR1 and CDR2 sequences are MNHEY and SMNVEV (reference sequence). Trimming took off 0 bases at V and 4 bases at J, with 9 bases between the two ends. The CDR3 is 14 residues long. The CDR3 sequence: CASSLSGQTYGYTF. DNA for the CDR3: TGTGCCAGCAGTTTATCTGGGCAGACCTATGGCTACACCTTC.

This clonotype appeared a few times. The V gene is TRBV6-2 or TRBV6-3, the J gene TRBJ2-7; 7 positions match TRBD2. Germline CDR1 reads MNHEY; CDR2 reads SVGEGT. Unmatched junction bases numbered 5, after V lost 2 bases and J lost 1 base. The CDR3 has 15 amino acids. CDR3 DNA: TGTGCCAGCAGTTACGATCAGCGGGGTTCCTACGAGCAGTACTTC. It specifies CASSYDQRGSYEQYF.

This chain uses TRBV7-2 with TRBJ1-2; D is unresolved. V shed 0 bases and J shed 6 bases, with 2 bases lying between them. The length of the CDR3 is 11 residues. Per germline, CDR1 SGHTA and CDR2 FQGNSA. In DNA form, the CDR3 reads TGTGCCAGCAGCTTAGCAGATGGCTACACCTTC. Translation gives CASSLADGYTF.

By share, this clonotype ranks as medium-sized. The chain combines TRBV29-1 with TRBJ2-5; TRBD2 matches 8 bases. This CDR3 is built from 16 residues. J lost 5 bases, V lost 3 bases, and 14 bases had no gene match. The germline CDR1 and CDR2 sequences are SQVTM and ANQGSEA. The CDR3 loop reads CSVETVAGYSDETQYF. The CDR3 DNA sequence: TGCAGCGTTGAGACCGTAGCGGGGTACTCTGACGAGACCCAGTACTTC.

This clonotype came up a few times. The chain combines TRBV7-8 with TRBJ2-2, with TRBD2 matching over 12 bases. The CDR3 has 17 residues. The V and J ends lost 5 bases and 4 bases, in that order; junction bases with no gene match: 8. CDR1 SGHVS and CDR2 FQNEAQ come from the germline V gene. The CDR3 is CASSLLAGGPRTGELFF. Here the CDR3 DNA reads TGTGCCAGCAGCCTCCTAGCGGGGGGGCCGCGCACCGGGGAGCTGTTTTTT.